This TCR beta chain was sequenced during a study of OX40 agonist ivuxolimab in advanced cancers. Regarding the study in general: The costimulatory receptor OX40 (CD134) was targeted by ivuxolimab, a fully human IgG2 agonistic monoclonal antibody. Partial responses were achieved by three dose-escalation patients, of whom one had hepatocellular carcinoma and two had cutaneous melanoma. Patients were allowed to have had prior anti-PD-1, anti-PD-L1 or anti-CTLA-4 therapy, and 40% of the dose-escalation patients had previously received checkpoint inhibitors. The point of sequencing TCRbeta in the periphery was to test whether ivuxolimab changed TCR sequence diversity and drove clonal T-cell expansion. The monotherapy dose-escalation portion (N of about 52 patients) of the phase I ivuxolimab trial is reported in the paper. The dose-escalation cohort was roughly 83% male with a mean age of approximately 59 years, ranging from roughly 20 to 80. Among the 50 to 55 dose-escalation patients, approximately 20 had hepatocellular carcinoma, roughly 15 melanoma, 9 renal cell carcinoma and 9 head and neck cancer. Intravenous ivuxolimab was administered to patients every 2 weeks at six dose levels: 0.01, 0.1, 0.3, 1.5, 3 and 10 mg/kg. Overall study outcomes, separate from this receptor: Low levels of normalized T-cell clonal expansion were also shown by some nonresponding patients. Which antigens the clonally expanded peripheral T cells were specific for was not determined. At doses from 0.1 to 3.0 mg/kg, clonal expansion was seen in both CD4+ and CD8+ blood T cells between baseline and week 6. On average, CD8+ T cells showed more expanded clones than CD4+ T cells after ivuxolimab. In the 0.1-3.0 mg/kg groups, partial responders had among the lowest normalized peripheral clonal expansion, particularly in CD8+ T cells.

The germline V gene gives CDR1 as SGHTA and CDR2 as FQGTGA. The V and J ends are trimmed by 5 bases and 6 bases, leaving 10 bases between them. The CDR3 spans 13 residues, from the cysteine through the phenylalanine. Here the CDR3 DNA is all that survives: 39 bases in frame from base 1. Genomic DNA was isolated from the sorted cells so that the TCRbeta CDR3 region could be sequenced. The immunoSEQ Assay was used for sequencing of TCRbeta CDR3 regions. Drawn from immuneACCESS, this table holds only the in-frame rearrangements with V and J called that TCRdb kept. Clones are partly lost; checked studies trace under half to an unresolved V gene and leave the rest unexplained. The sample table shows approximately 51,000 clones, and 60% to 80% are seen once. The ten largest make up 2% to 2.5% of the sample. Patients with a history of autoimmune disease or receiving systemic immunosuppression were excluded from the trial. Peripheral blood for TCR sequencing was collected from all dose cohorts at baseline, on cycle 4 day 1, and on cycle 7 day 1. The samples were drawn from a first-in-human, open-label, multicenter phase I dose-escalation trial of ivuxolimab. Adults with locally advanced or metastatic melanoma, renal cell carcinoma, hepatocellular carcinoma or head and neck squamous cell carcinoma were enrolled in the trial. Before TCR sequencing, CD4+ and CD8+ T cells were separately sorted from peripheral blood.

On this clone: Its binding antigen is unknown. No much larger clone is present one base from it, and per-base qualities are unavailable.

The TCR sequence derives from an adult with an advanced solid tumor such as melanoma, head and neck, liver or kidney cancer. Sequencing used CD4+ or CD8+ T cells sorted from blood, obtained in a trial of the OX40 agonist ivuxolimab. The V and J genes are TRBV7-3 and TRBJ2-2; the D gene is possibly TRBD1 or TRBD2, each agreeing over 5 bases. The DNA is TGTGCCAGCAGCCGGGGACCACCCGGGGAGCTGTTTTTT. It translates to CASSRGPPGELFF.